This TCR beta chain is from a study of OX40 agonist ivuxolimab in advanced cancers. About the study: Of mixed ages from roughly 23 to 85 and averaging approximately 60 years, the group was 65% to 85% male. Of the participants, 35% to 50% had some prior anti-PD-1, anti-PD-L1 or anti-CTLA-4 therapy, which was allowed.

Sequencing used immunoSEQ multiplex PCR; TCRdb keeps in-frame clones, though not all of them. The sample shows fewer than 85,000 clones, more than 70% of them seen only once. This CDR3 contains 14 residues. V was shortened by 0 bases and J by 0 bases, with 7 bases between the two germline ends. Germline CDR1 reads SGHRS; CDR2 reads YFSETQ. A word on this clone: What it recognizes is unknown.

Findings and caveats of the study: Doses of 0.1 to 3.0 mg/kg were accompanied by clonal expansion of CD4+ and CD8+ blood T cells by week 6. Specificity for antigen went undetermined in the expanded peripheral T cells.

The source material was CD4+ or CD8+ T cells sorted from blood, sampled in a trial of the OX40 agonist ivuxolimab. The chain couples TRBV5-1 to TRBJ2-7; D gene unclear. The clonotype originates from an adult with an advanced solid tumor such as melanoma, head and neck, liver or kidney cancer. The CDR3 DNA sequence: TGCGCCAGCAGCTTGGGTGGGCCCTCCTACGAGCAGTACTTC. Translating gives CASSLGGPSYEQYF.